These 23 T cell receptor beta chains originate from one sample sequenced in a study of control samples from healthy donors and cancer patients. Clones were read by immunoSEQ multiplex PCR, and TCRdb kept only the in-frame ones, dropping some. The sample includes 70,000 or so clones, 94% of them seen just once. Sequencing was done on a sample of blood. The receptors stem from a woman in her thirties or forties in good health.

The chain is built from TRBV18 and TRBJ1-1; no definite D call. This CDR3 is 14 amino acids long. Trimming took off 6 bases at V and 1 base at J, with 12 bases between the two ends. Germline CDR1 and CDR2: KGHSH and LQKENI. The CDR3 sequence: CASSLGRANTEAFF. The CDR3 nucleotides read TGTGCCAGCTCTCTAGGACGAGCGAACACTGAAGCTTTCTTT.

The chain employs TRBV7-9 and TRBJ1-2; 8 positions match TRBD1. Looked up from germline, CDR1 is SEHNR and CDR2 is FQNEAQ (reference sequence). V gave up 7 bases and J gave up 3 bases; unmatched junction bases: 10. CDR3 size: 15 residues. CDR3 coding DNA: TGTGCCAGCAACCGCCTGACAGGGGAAGACTATGGCTACACCTTC. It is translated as CASNRLTGEDYGYTF.

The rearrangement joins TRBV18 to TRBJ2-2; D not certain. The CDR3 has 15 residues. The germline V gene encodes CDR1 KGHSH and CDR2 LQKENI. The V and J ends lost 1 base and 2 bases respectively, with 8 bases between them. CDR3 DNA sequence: TGTGCCAGCTCACCACGTGAAGCAAACACCGGGGAGCTGTTTTTT. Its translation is CASSPREANTGELFF. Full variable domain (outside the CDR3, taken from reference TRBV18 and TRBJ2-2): NAGVMQNPRHLVRRRGQEARLRCSPMKGHSHVYWYRQLPEEGLKFMVYLQKENIIDESGMPKERFSAEFPKEGPSILRIQQVVRGDSAAYFCASSPREANTGELFFGEGSRLTVL.

For the CDR3, the DNA is TGTGCCAGTACACTGGCGTGGCAGTATAATTCACCCCTCCACTTT. Its protein is CASTLAWQYNSPLHF. This chain joins TRBV19 and TRBJ1-6; D is uncertain. Trimming removed 7 bases at V and 4 bases at J, with 14 bases between. The CDR3 runs to 15 residues. The germline V gene encodes CDR1 LNHDA and CDR2 SQIVND (reference sequence).

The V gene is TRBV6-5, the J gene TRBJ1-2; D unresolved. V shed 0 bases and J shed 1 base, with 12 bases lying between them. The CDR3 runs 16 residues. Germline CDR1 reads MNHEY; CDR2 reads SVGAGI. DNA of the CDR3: TGTGCCAGCAGTTACTCGCTAATCGGGTTTAACTATGGCTACACCTTC. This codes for CASSYSLIGFNYGYTF.

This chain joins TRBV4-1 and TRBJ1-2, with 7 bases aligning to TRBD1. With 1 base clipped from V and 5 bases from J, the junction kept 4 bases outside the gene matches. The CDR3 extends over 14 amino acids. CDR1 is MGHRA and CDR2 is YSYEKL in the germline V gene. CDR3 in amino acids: CASSQGPGQYGYTF. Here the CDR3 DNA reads TGCGCCAGCAGCCAAGGACCGGGACAGTATGGCTACACCTTC.

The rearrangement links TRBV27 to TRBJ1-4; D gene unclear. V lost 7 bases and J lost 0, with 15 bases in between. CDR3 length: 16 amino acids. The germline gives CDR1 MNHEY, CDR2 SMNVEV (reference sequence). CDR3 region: CASTPFYPATNEKLFF. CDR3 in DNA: TGTGCCAGCACCCCTTTCTATCCTGCAACTAATGAAAAACTGTTTTTT.

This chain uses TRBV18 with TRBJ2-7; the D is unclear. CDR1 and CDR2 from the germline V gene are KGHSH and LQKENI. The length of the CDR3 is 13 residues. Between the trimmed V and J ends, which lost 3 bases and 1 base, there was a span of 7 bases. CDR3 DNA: TGTGCCAGCTCACCCGCAGATTCCTACGAGCAGTACTTC. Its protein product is CASSPADSYEQYF. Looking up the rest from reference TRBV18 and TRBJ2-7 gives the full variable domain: NAGVMQNPRHLVRRRGQEARLRCSPMKGHSHVYWYRQLPEEGLKFMVYLQKENIIDESGMPKERFSAEFPKEGPSILRIQQVVRGDSAAYFCASSPADSYEQYFGPGTRLTVT.

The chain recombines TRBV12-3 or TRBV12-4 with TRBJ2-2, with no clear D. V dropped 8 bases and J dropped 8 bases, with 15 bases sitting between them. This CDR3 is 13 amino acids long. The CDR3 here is CASLEISLGELFF. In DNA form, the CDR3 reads TGTGCCAGCCTCGAGATTAGCTTAGGGGAGCTGTTTTTT.

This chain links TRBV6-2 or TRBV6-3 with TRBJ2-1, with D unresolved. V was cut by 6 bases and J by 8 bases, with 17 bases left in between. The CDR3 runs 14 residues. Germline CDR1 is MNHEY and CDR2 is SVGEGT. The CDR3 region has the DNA TGTGCCAGCAGCCCCTTGGTCGGGTTCGATGAGCAGTTCTTC. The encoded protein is CASSPLVGFDEQFF.

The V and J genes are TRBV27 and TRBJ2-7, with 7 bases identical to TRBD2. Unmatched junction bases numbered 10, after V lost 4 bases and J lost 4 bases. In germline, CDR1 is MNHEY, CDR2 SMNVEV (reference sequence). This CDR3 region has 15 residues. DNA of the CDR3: TGTGCCAGCAGTTGGGGCGCGGGGGTTTCGTACGAGCAGTACTTC. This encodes CASSWGAGVSYEQYF.

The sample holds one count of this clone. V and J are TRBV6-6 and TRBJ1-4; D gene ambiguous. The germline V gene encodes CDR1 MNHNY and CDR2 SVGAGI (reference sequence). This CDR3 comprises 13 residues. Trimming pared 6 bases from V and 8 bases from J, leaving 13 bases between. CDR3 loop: CASRGVYMEKLFF. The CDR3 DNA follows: TGTGCCAGCAGGGGCGTATACATGGAAAAACTGTTTTTT.

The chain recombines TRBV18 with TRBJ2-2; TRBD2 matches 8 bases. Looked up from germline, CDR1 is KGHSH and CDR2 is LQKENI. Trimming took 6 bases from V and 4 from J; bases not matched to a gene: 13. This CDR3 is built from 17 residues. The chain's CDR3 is CASSQLAEGVGTGELFF. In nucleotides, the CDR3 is TGTGCCAGCTCGCAACTAGCGGAAGGGGTAGGCACCGGGGAGCTGTTTTTT.

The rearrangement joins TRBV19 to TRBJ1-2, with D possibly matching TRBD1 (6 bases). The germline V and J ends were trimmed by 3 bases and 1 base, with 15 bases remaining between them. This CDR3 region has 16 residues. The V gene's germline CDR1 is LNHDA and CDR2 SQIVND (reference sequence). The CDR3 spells CASSIHLQQGNYGYTF. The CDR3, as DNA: TGTGCCAGTAGTATCCATCTCCAACAGGGTAACTATGGCTACACCTTC.

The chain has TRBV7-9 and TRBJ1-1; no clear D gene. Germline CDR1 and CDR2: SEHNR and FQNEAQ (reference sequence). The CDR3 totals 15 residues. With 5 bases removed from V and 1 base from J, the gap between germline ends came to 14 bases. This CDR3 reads CASSPVQKGNTEAFF. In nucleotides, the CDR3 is TGTGCCAGCAGCCCCGTCCAGAAGGGGAACACTGAAGCTTTCTTT. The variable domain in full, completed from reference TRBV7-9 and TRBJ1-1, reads DTGVSQNPRHKITKRGQNVTFRCDPISEHNRLYWYRQTLGQGPEFLTYFQNEAQLEKSRLLSDRFSAERPKGSFSTLEIQRTEQGDSAMYLCASSPVQKGNTEAFFGQGTRLTVV.

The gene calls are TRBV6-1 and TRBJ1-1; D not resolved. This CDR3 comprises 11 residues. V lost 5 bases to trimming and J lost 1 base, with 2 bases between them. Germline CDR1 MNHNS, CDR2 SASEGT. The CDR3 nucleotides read TGTGCCAGCAGTCCGAACACTGAAGCTTTCTTT. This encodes CASSPNTEAFF.

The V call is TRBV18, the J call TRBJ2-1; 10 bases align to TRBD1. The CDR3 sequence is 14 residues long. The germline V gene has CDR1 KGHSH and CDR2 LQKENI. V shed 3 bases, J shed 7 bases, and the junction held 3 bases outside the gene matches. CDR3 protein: CASSPGTGENEQFF. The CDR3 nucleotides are TGTGCCAGCTCACCCGGGACAGGGGAAAATGAGCAGTTCTTC.

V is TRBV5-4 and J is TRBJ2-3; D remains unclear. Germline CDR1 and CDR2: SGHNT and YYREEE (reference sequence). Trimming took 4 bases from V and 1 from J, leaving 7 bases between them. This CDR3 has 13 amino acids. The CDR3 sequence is CASSITGTDTQYF. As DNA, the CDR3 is TGTGCCAGCAGCATTACAGGCACAGATACGCAGTATTTT. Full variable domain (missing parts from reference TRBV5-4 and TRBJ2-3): ETGVTQSPTHLIKTRGQQVTLRCSSQSGHNTVSWYQQALGQGPQFIFQYYREEENGRGNFPPRFSGLQFPNYSSELNVNALELDDSALYLCASSITGTDTQYFGPGTRLTVL.

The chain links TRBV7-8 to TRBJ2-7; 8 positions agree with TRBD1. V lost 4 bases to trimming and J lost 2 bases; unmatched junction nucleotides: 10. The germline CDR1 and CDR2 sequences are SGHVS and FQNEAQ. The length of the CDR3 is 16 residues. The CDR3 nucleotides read TGTGCCAGCAGCTCGAACGGACAGGGTGGTACCTACGAGCAGTACTTC. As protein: CASSSNGQGGTYEQYF.

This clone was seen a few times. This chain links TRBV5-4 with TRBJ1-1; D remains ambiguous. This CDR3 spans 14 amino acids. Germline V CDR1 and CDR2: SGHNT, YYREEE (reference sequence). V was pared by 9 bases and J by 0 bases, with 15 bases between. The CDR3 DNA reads TGTGCCACGATCGAGGCTGATTTGAACACTGAAGCTTTCTTT. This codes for CATIEADLNTEAFF. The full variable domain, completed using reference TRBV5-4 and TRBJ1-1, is ETGVTQSPTHLIKTRGQQVTLRCSSQSGHNTVSWYQQALGQGPQFIFQYYREEENGRGNFPPRFSGLQFPNYSSELNVNALELDDSALYLCATIEADLNTEAFFGQGTRLTVV.

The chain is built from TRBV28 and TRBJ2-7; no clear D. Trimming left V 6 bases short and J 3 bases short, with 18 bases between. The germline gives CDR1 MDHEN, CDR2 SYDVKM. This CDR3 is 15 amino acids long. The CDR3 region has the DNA TGTGCCAGCAGCCTCCGACTGAGCGTTTACTACGAGCAGTACTTC. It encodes CASSLRLSVYYEQYF. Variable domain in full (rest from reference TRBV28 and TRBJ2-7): DVKVTQSSRYLVKRTGEKVFLECVQDMDHENMFWYRQDPGLGLRLIYFSYDVKMKEKGDIPEGYSVSREKKERFSLILESASTNQTSMYLCASSLRLSVYYEQYFGPGTRLTVT.

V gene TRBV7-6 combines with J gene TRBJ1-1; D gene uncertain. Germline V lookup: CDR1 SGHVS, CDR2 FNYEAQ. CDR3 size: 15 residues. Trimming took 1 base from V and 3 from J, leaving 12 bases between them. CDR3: CASSLVSERDTEAFF. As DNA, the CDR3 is TGTGCCAGCAGCTTAGTATCTGAGCGGGACACTGAAGCTTTCTTT.

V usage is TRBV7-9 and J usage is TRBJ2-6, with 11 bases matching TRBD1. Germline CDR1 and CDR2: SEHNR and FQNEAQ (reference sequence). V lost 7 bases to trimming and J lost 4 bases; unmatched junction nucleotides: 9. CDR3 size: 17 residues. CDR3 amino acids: CASTDRDRGSGANVLTF. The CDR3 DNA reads TGTGCCAGCACCGACCGGGACAGGGGGTCCGGGGCCAACGTCCTGACTTTC.